Following are 28 T cell receptor beta chains from one sample sequenced in a study of cytomegalovirus exposure and HLA in healthy donors. Assay used: immunoSEQ multiplex PCR; TCRdb lists only in-frame clones, some missing. This sample has 98,000 or so clones, with over 75% found just once. Source material: PBMCs. The receptors originated from a young woman in good health and CMV-seronegative.

This clone showed up just a few times. The V call is TRBV18, the J call TRBJ1-2; 7 nucleotides agree with TRBD1. V lost 4 bases to trimming and J lost 1 base; unmatched junction nucleotides: 3. The CDR3 is 14 amino acids. Germline CDR1 and CDR2: KGHSH and LQKENI. DNA of the CDR3: TGTGCCAGCTCACAGGGGGCAAGTAACTATGGCTACACCTTC. Translation gives CASSQGASNYGYTF.

This clone has a handful of counts. The V and J genes are TRBV11-2 and TRBJ1-6; D unclear. V was cut by 0 bases and J by 8 bases, with 17 bases left in between. Germline V gives CDR1 SGHAT, CDR2 FQNNGV. The CDR3 sequence is 17 residues long. For the CDR3, the DNA is TGTGCCAGCAGCTTAGAAAGACGGATTCTCGGAGATTCACCCCTCCACTTT. This codes for CASSLERRILGDSPLHF.

V usage is TRBV25-1 and J usage is TRBJ2-5; 10 nucleotides match TRBD2. Germline V CDR1 and CDR2: MGHDK, SYGVNS. There are 16 residues in the CDR3. Trimming at V came to 0 bases and at J to 4 bases, leaving 5 bases not matched to a gene. The CDR3 here is CASSEYSSGGGETQYF. The CDR3 nucleotides read TGTGCCAGCAGTGAATACTCTAGCGGGGGAGGAGAGACCCAGTACTTC.

This chain connects TRBV6-1 to TRBJ1-5; no definite D call. Trimming shortened V by 3 bases and J by 9 bases, and 24 bases separated the two germline ends. The CDR3 runs 17 residues. Germline-derived CDR1 and CDR2 are MNHNS and SASEGT. The CDR3 sequence: CASSDQAPAGNMRPQHF. The CDR3 DNA sequence: TGTGCCAGCAGTGATCAGGCGCCGGCAGGCAATATGAGGCCCCAGCATTTT.

This sequence joins TRBV30 and TRBJ2-7; the match to TRBD1 covers 10 bases. CDR1 and CDR2 (germline): GTSNPN, SVGIG (reference sequence). This CDR3 region has 13 residues. V gave up 2 bases and J gave up 5 bases; unmatched junction bases: 3. The CDR3 spells CAWSTGTGDEQYF. The CDR3, as DNA: TGTGCCTGGAGTACAGGGACAGGGGACGAGCAGTACTTC.

The chain has TRBV4-1 and TRBJ1-2, with 7 bases fitting TRBD1. The CDR3 runs to 14 residues. Unmatched junction bases numbered 7, after V lost 4 bases and J lost 5 bases. From germline, CDR1 is MGHRA and CDR2 YSYEKL. This chain's CDR3 is CASSRGTEVYGYTF. The CDR3 DNA follows: TGCGCCAGCAGCCGAGGGACAGAAGTATATGGCTACACCTTC.

The chain joins TRBV5-6 to TRBJ2-7, with D perhaps matching TRBD1 (5 bases). This CDR3 region has 15 residues. Trimming left V 2 bases short and J 3 bases short, with 15 bases between. Germline-derived CDR1 and CDR2 are SGHDT and YYEEEE. DNA of the CDR3: TGTGCCAGCAGCTTAGGGGCAGGGTCCTACTACGAGCAGTACTTC. As protein: CASSLGAGSYYEQYF.

This rearrangement joins TRBV25-1 to TRBJ2-3, with 8 positions matching TRBD1. Trimming cost V 4 bases and J 4 bases; bases outside gene matches: 4. The germline V gene encodes CDR1 MGHDK and CDR2 SYGVNS. This CDR3 has 14 amino acids. This CDR3 is CASSGGQGSDTQYF. The DNA of the CDR3 is TGTGCCAGCAGTGGTGGACAGGGCTCAGATACGCAGTATTTT.

The chain couples TRBV10-3 to TRBJ1-1; the D is unclear. The CDR3 extends over 14 amino acids. CDR1 and CDR2 from the germline V gene are ENHRY and SYGVKD. V lost 4 bases to trimming and J lost 0 bases, with 9 bases between them. The CDR3, as DNA: TGTGCCATCAGTGCTCCCGAGATGAACACTGAAGCTTTCTTT. Amino acid sequence: CAISAPEMNTEAFF.

This clone showed up just a few times. This sequence joins TRBV30 and TRBJ1-2; D is perhaps TRBD1 (5 bases). V lost 7 bases to trimming and J lost 8 bases, with 20 bases between them. Germline assignment: CDR1 GTSNPN and CDR2 SVGIG (reference sequence). CDR3 size: 13 residues. The CDR3 sequence: CASGHKDGGGYTF. The CDR3 DNA reads TGTGCCTCGGGGCATAAAGACGGGGGAGGCTACACCTTC.

The gene calls are TRBV6-1 and TRBJ1-5, with TRBD1 matching 9 bases. CDR3 length equals 16 residues. With V trimmed by 3 bases and J by 2 bases, 5 bases remained unmatched. Germline V CDR1 and CDR2: MNHNS, SASEGT. For the CDR3, the DNA is TGTGCCAGCAGTGACGGGACAGGGAAGCGCAATCAGCCCCAGCATTTT. Residues: CASSDGTGKRNQPQHF.

The chain is built from TRBV2 and TRBJ2-6; D not certain. With 0 bases removed from V and 0 bases from J, the gap between germline ends came to 12 bases. The germline V gene encodes CDR1 SNHLY and CDR2 FYNNEI. This CDR3 comprises 18 residues. For the CDR3, the DNA is TGTGCCAGCAGTGAAGCGCAGGTTTCCCTCTCTGGGGCCAACGTCCTGACTTTC. This translates into CASSEAQVSLSGANVLTF.

Only one count was recorded for this clone. The rearrangement uses TRBV6-5 and TRBJ2-5; 8 bases map to TRBD2. Germline trimming cut 2 bases from V and 5 bases from J; bases unmatched to any gene: 7. From germline, CDR1 is MNHEY and CDR2 SVGAGI. The CDR3 has 15 amino acids. In DNA, the CDR3 is TGTGCCAGCAGTTACGGCGGGGGGCTGGGGGAGACCCAGTACTTC. Its translation is CASSYGGGLGETQYF.

In its sample, this clone was seen once. V and J are TRBV2 and TRBJ2-2, with unresolved D. Per the germline V gene, CDR1 is SNHLY and CDR2 is FYNNEI. The CDR3 totals 14 residues. V was shortened by 11 bases and J by 4 bases, with 17 bases between the two germline ends. The CDR3 sequence: CAGRVLSATGELFF. The CDR3 DNA follows: TGTGCCGGCCGGGTCCTCTCGGCCACCGGGGAGCTGTTTTTT. The full variable domain, its missing parts supplied by reference TRBV2 and TRBJ2-2, is EPEVTQTPSHQVTQMGQEVILRCVPISNHLYFYWYRQILGQKVEFLVSFYNNEISEKSEIFDDQFSVERPDGSNFTLKIRSTKLEDSAMYFCAGRVLSATGELFFGEGSRLTVL.

The chain has TRBV7-3 and TRBJ2-1, with D perhaps matching TRBD2 (6 bases). Per the germline V gene, CDR1 is SGHTA and CDR2 is FQGTGA. The V end lost 2 bases, the J end lost 4 bases, and 9 bases lay between the germline ends. The length of the CDR3 is 14 residues. The CDR3 protein is CASSLGGSYNEQFF. CDR3 DNA: TGTGCCAGCAGCTTAGGGGGGTCGTACAATGAGCAGTTCTTC.

This clone was seen many times. The chain recombines TRBV5-1 with TRBJ1-2; TRBD1 matches 7 bases. V lost 2 bases and J lost 5; bases outside the gene matches: 6. CDR1 and CDR2 (germline): SGHRS, YFSETQ. The CDR3 runs to 14 residues. The CDR3 is CASSFDRANYGYTF. CDR3 nucleotide sequence: TGCGCCAGCAGCTTCGACAGGGCCAATTATGGCTACACCTTC.

V usage is TRBV18 and J usage is TRBJ1-1; 7 positions agree with TRBD1. The CDR3 totals 15 residues. V trimming: 2 bases; J trimming: 5 bases; junction bases outside the gene matches: 8. The V gene's germline CDR1 is KGHSH and CDR2 LQKENI. CDR3 in amino acids: CASSPSWDRGTEAFF. The DNA of the CDR3 is TGTGCCAGCTCACCATCATGGGACAGAGGAACTGAAGCTTTCTTT.

The chain couples TRBV6-1 to TRBJ1-1; D is undetermined. Deletions cut 2 bases from V and 4 bases from J, with 8 bases between. CDR3 length equals 13 residues. Germline lookup yields CDR1 MNHNS and CDR2 SASEGT. CDR3 DNA: TGTGCCAGCAGTGAAAAGCGTGCCACTGAAGCTTTCTTT. Its protein product is CASSEKRATEAFF.

The CDR3 protein is CAWKYNSNIQYF. The CDR3, as DNA: TGTGCCTGGAAGTATAACAGCAACATTCAGTACTTC. This chain links TRBV30 with TRBJ2-4; D gene uncertain. CDR1 and CDR2 (germline): GTSNPN, SVGIG (reference sequence). CDR3 length: 12 amino acids. V dropped 4 bases and J dropped 7 bases, with 11 bases sitting between them.

The J gene is TRBJ2-7, the V gene TRBV6-1; 9 positions match TRBD1. V was pared by 8 bases and J by 6 bases, with 8 bases of the junction left unmatched. The germline gives CDR1 MNHNS, CDR2 SASEGT. The CDR3 spans 13 residues. For the CDR3, the DNA is TGTGCCAGCTGGGACAGGGTATCTGGCGAGCAGTACTTC. Protein: CASWDRVSGEQYF.

The chain recombines TRBV11-3 with TRBJ1-5; D is undetermined. V was cut by 1 base and J by 7 bases, with 29 bases left in between. CDR3 size: 20 residues. Per the germline V gene, CDR1 is SGHNT and CDR2 is YENEEA. The DNA of the CDR3 is TGTGCCAGCAGCTTAGTGGTCCCACTCCAACCAAAGGGAGGTCGACAGCCCCAGCATTTT. Translation gives CASSLVVPLQPKGGRQPQHF.

The table lists this clone with a count of one. V usage is TRBV6-5 and J usage is TRBJ2-2; 9 bases agree with TRBD1. With V trimmed by 2 bases and J by 6 bases, 7 bases remained unmatched. Germline CDR1 is MNHEY and CDR2 is SVGAGI. CDR3 length: 16 residues. CDR3 nucleotide sequence: TGTGCCAGCAGTTACGGCGCGGGACAGGGACCCGGGGAGCTGTTTTTT. It encodes CASSYGAGQGPGELFF.

J is TRBJ1-1 and V is TRBV27; unclear D gene. Germline lookup yields CDR1 MNHEY and CDR2 SMNVEV (reference sequence). Trimming stripped 7 bases from V and 1 base from J, with 7 bases between. The CDR3 length is 12 residues. CDR3 in amino acids: CASMRGNTEAFF. CDR3 sequence (DNA): TGTGCCAGCATGCGGGGGAACACTGAAGCTTTCTTT.

The V call is TRBV21-1, the J call TRBJ1-3. TRBV21-1 is shown as a pseudogene. This CDR3 is built from 17 residues. CDR3 nucleotide sequence: TGTGCCAGCACACAAAAATGTCAGCGAGACTCTGGAAACACCATATATTTT. Its translation: CASTQKCQRDSGNTIYF.

The chain joins TRBV9 to TRBJ1-6; 8 positions agree with TRBD1. The CDR3 extends over 17 amino acids. The ends lost 0 bases at V and 9 bases at J; junction bases unmatched: 11. CDR1 and CDR2 (germline): SGDLS, YYNGEE. The chain's CDR3 is CASSVEAGTGIGSPLHF. Written as DNA, the CDR3 is TGTGCCAGCAGCGTAGAGGCTGGGACAGGCATCGGTTCACCCCTCCACTTT.

This clone was counted only a few times. The chain couples TRBV7-9 to TRBJ2-1; unclear D gene. Per the germline V gene, CDR1 is SEHNR and CDR2 is FQNEAQ (reference sequence). V was trimmed by 5 bases and J by 9 bases, leaving 17 bases between them. The CDR3 is made up of 14 amino acids. The CDR3 reads CASSPSGPSAEQFF. CDR3 in DNA: TGTGCCAGCAGCCCGTCGGGTCCGTCCGCTGAGCAGTTCTTC.

The chain recombines TRBV18 with TRBJ2-6; 8 bases are a match to TRBD1. The V gene's germline CDR1 is KGHSH and CDR2 LQKENI. V was clipped by 0 bases and J by 0 bases; unmatched bases: 13. The CDR3 contains 21 residues. CDR3 amino acids: CASSPPYKTGAIGSGANVLTF. DNA for the CDR3: TGTGCCAGCTCACCACCTTACAAGACAGGGGCAATAGGCTCTGGGGCCAACGTCCTGACTTTC.

The chain recombines TRBV27 with TRBJ1-1; 9 bases are shared with TRBD1. V shed 5 bases and J 7 bases; nucleotides not matched to a gene: 11. The CDR3 spans 15 residues. The germline CDR1 and CDR2 sequences are MNHEY and SMNVEV (reference sequence). The CDR3 spells CASSRTAGGQGEAFF. The DNA for the CDR3 is TGTGCCAGCAGTAGAACCGCAGGGGGACAGGGTGAAGCTTTCTTT.